The entry below describes one T cell receptor beta chain. The antigen is undetermined. The record originates from a study of shared clonotypes between healthy human individuals. Findings of the study overall: Incompleteness in sorted-subset sequencing, despite large depth, was shown by rarefaction. A generally larger estimated richness was seen in naive subsets than in memory subsets. Non-shared clonotypes displayed generation probabilities falling below those of clonotypes present in all four donors.

The repertoire was sequenced with immunoSEQ multiplex PCR; TCRdb's copy has only in-frame clones and lacks some. The sample lists about 1.1 million clones; about 84% were seen once. CDR3 length: 15 amino acids. Germline CDR1 reads KGHSH; CDR2 reads LQKENI. V was trimmed by 2 bases and J by 4 bases, leaving 11 bases between them. Investigators divided CD4+ cells into CD45RA+ naive and CD45RA-negative memory subsets. The receptor was isolated from a man aged 18 to 29 in good health. Some clones in this sample may be carry-over from other donors' samples. This chain uses TRBV18 with TRBJ2-2, with D unresolved. Sequences were obtained from memory CD4+ T cells from PBMCs. The subset: CD45RA-negative fraction. The CDR3 coding sequence is TGTGCCAGCTCACCATCTCCTCTTACCACCGGGGAGCTGTTTTTT. Its protein is CASSPSPLTTGELFF.